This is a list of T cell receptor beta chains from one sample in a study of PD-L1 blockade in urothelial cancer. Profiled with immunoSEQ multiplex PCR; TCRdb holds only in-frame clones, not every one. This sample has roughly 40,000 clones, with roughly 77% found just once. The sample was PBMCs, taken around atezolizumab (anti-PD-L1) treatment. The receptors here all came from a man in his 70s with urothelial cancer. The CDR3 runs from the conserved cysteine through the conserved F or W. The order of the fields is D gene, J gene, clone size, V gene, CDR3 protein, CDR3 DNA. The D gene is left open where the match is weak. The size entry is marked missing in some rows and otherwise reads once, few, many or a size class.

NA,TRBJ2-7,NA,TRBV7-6,CASSPGIPYEQYF,TGTGCCAGCAGCCCCGGGATCCCCTACGAGCAGTACTTC
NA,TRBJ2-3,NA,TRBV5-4,CASSFGGSDTQYF,TGTGCCAGCAGCTTCGGGGGTTCAGATACGCAGTATTTT
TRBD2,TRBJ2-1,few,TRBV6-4,CASSDTSGSYNEQFF,TGTGCCAGCAGTGATACTAGCGGGAGCTACAATGAGCAGTTCTTC
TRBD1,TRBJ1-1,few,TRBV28,CASSLTGNREAFF,TGTGCCAGCAGCCTGACAGGGAACCGTGAAGCTTTCTTT
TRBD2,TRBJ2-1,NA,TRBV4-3,CASSQEGGRGFDEQFF,TGCGCCAGCAGCCAAGAGGGCGGGAGAGGGTTCGATGAGCAGTTCTTC
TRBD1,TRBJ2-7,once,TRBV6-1,CASSGSGTGSNEQYF,TGTGCCAGCAGTGGATCCGGGACAGGGTCCAACGAGCAGTACTTC
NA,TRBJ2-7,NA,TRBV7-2,CASSSLGQLPESFYEQYF,TGTGCCAGCAGCTCCTTAGGACAGCTCCCCGAATCATTCTACGAGCAGTACTTC
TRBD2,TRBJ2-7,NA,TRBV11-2,CASSKVSGRASYEQYF,TGTGCCAGCAGCAAAGTTAGCGGGAGGGCCTCCTACGAGCAGTACTTC
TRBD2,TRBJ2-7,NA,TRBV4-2,CASSQDSSGTSYEQYF,TGTGCCAGCAGCCAAGATTCGTCCGGGACTAGCTACGAGCAGTACTTC
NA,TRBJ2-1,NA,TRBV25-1,CASSDRVSGSYNEQFF,TGTGCCAGCAGTGACAGGGTCTCGGGCTCCTACAATGAGCAGTTCTTC